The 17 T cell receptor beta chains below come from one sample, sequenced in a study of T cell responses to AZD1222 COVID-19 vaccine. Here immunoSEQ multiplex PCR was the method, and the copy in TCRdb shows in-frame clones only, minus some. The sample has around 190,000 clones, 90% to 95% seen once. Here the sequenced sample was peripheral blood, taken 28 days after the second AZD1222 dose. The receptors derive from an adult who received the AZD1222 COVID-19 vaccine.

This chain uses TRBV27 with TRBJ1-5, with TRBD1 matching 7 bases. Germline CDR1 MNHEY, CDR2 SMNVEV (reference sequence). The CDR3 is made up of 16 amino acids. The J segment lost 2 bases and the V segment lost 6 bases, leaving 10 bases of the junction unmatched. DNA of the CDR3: TGTGCCAGCAGGGGTACAGGGGACGGTGGCAATCAGCCCCAGCATTTT. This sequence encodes CASRGTGDGGNQPQHF.

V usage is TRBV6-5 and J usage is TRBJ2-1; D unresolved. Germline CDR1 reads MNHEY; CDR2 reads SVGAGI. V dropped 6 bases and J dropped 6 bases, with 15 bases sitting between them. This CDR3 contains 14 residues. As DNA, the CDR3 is TGTGCCAGCAGGAGAAGTCCCCTGGGCAATGAGCAGTTCTTC. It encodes CASRRSPLGNEQFF.

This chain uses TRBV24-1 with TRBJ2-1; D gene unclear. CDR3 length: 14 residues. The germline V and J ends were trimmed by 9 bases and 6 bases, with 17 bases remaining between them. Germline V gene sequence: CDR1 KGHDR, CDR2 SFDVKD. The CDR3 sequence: CATSAAVAINEQFF. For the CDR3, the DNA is TGTGCCACCTCGGCCGCGGTTGCGATCAATGAGCAGTTCTTC.

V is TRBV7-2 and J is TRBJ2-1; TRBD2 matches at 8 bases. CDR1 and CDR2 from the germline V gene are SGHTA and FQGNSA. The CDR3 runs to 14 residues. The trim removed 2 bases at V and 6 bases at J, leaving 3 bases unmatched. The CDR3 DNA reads TGTGCCAGCAGCTTACAACGGGGGGGCAATGAGCAGTTCTTC. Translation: CASSLQRGGNEQFF.

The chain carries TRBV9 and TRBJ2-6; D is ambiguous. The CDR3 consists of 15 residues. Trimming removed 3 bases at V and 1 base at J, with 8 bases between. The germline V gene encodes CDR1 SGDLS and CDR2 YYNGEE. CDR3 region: CASSATESGANVLTF. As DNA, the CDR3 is TGTGCCAGCAGCGCGACCGAATCTGGGGCCAACGTCCTGACTTTC.

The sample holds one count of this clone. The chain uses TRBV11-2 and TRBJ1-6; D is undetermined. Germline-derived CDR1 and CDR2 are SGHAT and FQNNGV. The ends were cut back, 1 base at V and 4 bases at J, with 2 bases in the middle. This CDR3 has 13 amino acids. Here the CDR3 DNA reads TGTGCCAGCAGCTTAGCTTATAATTCACCCCTCCACTTT. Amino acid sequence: CASSLAYNSPLHF.

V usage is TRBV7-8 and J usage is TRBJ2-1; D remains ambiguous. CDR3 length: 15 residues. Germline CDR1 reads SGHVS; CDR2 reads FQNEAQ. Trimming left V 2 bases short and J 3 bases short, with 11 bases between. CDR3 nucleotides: TGTGCCAGCAGCTTAATGGACCAGAACTACAATGAGCAGTTCTTC. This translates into CASSLMDQNYNEQFF.

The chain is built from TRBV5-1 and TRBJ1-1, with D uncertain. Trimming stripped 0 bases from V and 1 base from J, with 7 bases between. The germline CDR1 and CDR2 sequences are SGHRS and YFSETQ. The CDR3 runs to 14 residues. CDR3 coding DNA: TGCGCCAGCAGCTTGGCCAACCCGAACACTGAAGCTTTCTTT. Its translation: CASSLANPNTEAFF. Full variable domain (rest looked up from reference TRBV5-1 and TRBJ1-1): KAGVTQTPRYLIKTRGQQVTLSCSPISGHRSVSWYQQTPGQGLQFLFEYFSETQRNKGNFPGRFSGRQFSNSRSEMNVSTLELGDSALYLCASSLANPNTEAFFGQGTRLTVV.

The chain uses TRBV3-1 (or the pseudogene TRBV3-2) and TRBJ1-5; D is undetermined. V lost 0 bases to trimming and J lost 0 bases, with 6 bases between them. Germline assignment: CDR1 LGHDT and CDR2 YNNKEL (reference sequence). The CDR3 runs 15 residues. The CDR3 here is CASSQDTASNQPQHF. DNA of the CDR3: TGTGCCAGCAGCCAAGACACGGCTAGCAATCAGCCCCAGCATTTT.

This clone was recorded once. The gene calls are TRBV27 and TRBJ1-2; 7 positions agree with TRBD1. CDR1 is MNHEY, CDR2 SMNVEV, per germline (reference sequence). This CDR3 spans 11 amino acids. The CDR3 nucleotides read TGTGGGGCCAGGGGGGACTATGGCTACACCTTC. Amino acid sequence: CGARGDYGYTF.

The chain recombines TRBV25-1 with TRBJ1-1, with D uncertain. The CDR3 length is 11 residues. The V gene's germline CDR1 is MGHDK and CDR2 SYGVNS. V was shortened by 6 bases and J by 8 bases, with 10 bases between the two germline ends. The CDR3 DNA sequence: TGTGCCAGCAGGACGGCCCTCGAAGCTTTCTTT. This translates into CASRTALEAFF. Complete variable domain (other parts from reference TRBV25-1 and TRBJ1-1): EADIYQTPRYLVIGTGKKITLECSQTMGHDKMYWYQQDPGMELHLIHYSYGVNSTEKGDLSSESTVSRIRTEHFPLTLESARPSHTSQYLCASRTALEAFFGQGTRLTVV.

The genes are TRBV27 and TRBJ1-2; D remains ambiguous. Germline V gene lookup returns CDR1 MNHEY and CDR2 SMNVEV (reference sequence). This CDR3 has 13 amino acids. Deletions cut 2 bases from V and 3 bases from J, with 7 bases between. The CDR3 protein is CASSLASDYGYTF. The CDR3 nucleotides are TGTGCCAGCAGTTTAGCTTCCGACTATGGCTACACCTTC.

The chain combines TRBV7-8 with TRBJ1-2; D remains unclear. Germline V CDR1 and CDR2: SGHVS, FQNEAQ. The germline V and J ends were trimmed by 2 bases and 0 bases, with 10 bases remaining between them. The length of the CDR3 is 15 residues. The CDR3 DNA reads TGTGCCAGCAGCTTATCGTCACTTCCTAACTATGGCTACACCTTC. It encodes CASSLSSLPNYGYTF.

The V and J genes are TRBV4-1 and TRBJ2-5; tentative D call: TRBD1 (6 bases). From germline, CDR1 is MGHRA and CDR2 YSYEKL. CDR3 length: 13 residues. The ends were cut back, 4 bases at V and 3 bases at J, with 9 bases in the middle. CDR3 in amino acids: CASSPGQKETQYF. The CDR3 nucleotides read TGCGCCAGCAGCCCTGGACAGAAAGAGACCCAGTACTTC.

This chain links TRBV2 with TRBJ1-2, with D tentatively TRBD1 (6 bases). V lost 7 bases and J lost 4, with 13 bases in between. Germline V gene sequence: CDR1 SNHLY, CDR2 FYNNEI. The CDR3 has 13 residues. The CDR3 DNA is TGTGCCAGCAACCGGGACAACGGCTATGGCTACACCTTC. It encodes CASNRDNGYGYTF.

CDR3 protein: CASSLGGLAGPEQFF. CDR3 bases: TGTGCCAGCAGCTTAGGGGGGCTAGCGGGACCCGAGCAGTTCTTC. This chain connects TRBV11-2 to TRBJ2-1; TRBD2 agrees at 9 bases. The trim removed 1 base at V and 10 bases at J, leaving 8 bases unmatched. The germline V gene has CDR1 SGHAT and CDR2 FQNNGV. The CDR3 runs 15 residues.

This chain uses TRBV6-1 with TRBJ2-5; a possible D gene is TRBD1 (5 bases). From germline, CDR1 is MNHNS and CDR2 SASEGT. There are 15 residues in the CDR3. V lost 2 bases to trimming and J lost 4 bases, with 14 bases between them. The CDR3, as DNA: TGTGCCAGCAGTGAACTCGACAGCCGCCTAGAGACCCAGTACTTC. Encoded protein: CASSELDSRLETQYF.